The sequence of this T cell receptor (beta chain) was determined in a study of OX40 agonist ivuxolimab in advanced cancers. Study-wide results and limits: Some nonresponders likewise displayed low normalized T-cell clonal expansion.

About this clone itself: Its matching antigen is unknown.

This table comes from immunoSEQ multiplex PCR, and its TCRdb copy is limited to in-frame clones, with some not included. The sample has 69,000 or so clones, approximately 88% seen once. This CDR3 region has 15 residues. Germline CDR1 SQVTM, CDR2 ANQGSEA. Trimming at V came to 5 bases and at J to 0 bases, leaving 10 bases not matched to a gene. The chain uses TRBV29-1 and TRBJ2-7; TRBD1 agrees at 7 bases. Material: CD4+ or CD8+ T cells sorted from blood, obtained in a trial of the OX40 agonist ivuxolimab. The clonotype was recovered from an adult with an advanced solid tumor such as melanoma, head and neck, liver or kidney cancer. The CDR3 loop is CSVRGTAKSSYEQYF. Here the CDR3 DNA reads TGCAGCGTTAGAGGGACAGCGAAGAGCTCCTACGAGCAGTACTTC.